This T cell receptor (beta chain) was observed in a study of prognosis after radiotherapy for stage I lung cancer. Study conclusions and caveats: The authors reported that TRBV and TRBJ gene usage differed between patients with and without metastases. Unique TCR clone counts fell after stereotactic body radiation therapy, median about 10,000 versus 6,900.

This clonotype was counted many times. The antigen remains undetermined. V was pared by 1 base and J by 6 bases, with 9 bases between. This CDR3 comprises 14 residues. Germline lookup yields CDR1 SGHTA and CDR2 FQGNSA. Researchers used two-round multiplex PCR to amplify TCR beta CDR3 starting from genomic DNA. Individual primers that were specific to each TRBV and TRBJ gene served in first-round PCR. TCRdb re-derived calls from the multiplex PCR reads in MiXCR, one entry per CDR3 protein. The sample comprises fewer than 20,000 distinct CDR3 sequences, approximately 15% of which are singletons, and around 40% rests with the top ten.

This clonotype was obtained from a donor at least 50 years old with non-small cell lung cancer. The sequencing used PBMCs, collected before or after stereotactic body radiation therapy (not recorded which). The chain links TRBV7-2 to TRBJ2-2; D not resolved. CDR3 protein: CASSLVLLAGELFF. Here the CDR3 DNA reads TGTGCCAGCAGCTTAGTCTTATTGGCCGGGGAGCTGTTTTTT.